This T cell receptor (beta chain) was obtained from a study of T cells after yellow fever vaccination. At the level of the study: SMART-Seq v4 Ultra Low Input prepared the low-cell-number fractions. Findings of the study overall: Abundant contaminating clonotypes from the bulk population could appear in FACS-sorted repertoires.

One entry per CDR3 protein results from TCRdb running MiXCR on the 5' RACE reads. This table holds some 320,000 distinct CDR3 sequences, roughly 3.9% found once. A few counts support this clonotype. Antigen: not known. The length of the CDR3 is 14 residues. The germline V and J ends were trimmed by 5 bases and 1 base, with 11 bases remaining between them. CDR1 and CDR2 (germline): SGHVS, FQNEAQ. Sample: PBMCs, taken 5 days after the yellow fever booster vaccination. This receptor was taken from a man aged 18 to 29 who received the YFV17D yellow fever vaccine. The chain uses TRBV7-8 and TRBJ2-5; the D gene could be TRBD1 or TRBD2 (5 bases each). The CDR3 loop is CASSRDRRQETQYF. The CDR3 DNA is TGTGCCAGCAGCAGGGACCGCCGCCAAGAGACCCAGTACTTC. Complete variable domain (other parts from reference TRBV7-8 and TRBJ2-5): GAGVSQSPRYKVAKRGQDVALRCDPISGHVSLFWYQQALGQGPEFLTYFQNEAQLDKSGLPSDRFFAERPEGSVSTLKIQRTQQEDSAVYLCASSRDRRQETQYFGPGTRLLVL.